The 5 T cell receptor beta chains presented below share a single source sample, sequenced in a study of breast tumors, draining lymph nodes, adjacent tissues. Axillary draining lymph nodes of breast cancer patients supplied the node samples. TCRdb independently ran MiXCR on the multiplex PCR reads; one entry per CDR3 protein. Of more than 250,000 distinct CDR3 sequences in the sample, about 33% are singletons; the top ten hold more than 0.95%. Material: axillary lymph node tissue. Receptor source: a female donor with breast cancer. Some clones in this sample may be carry-over from other donors' samples.

This clonotype was counted many times. This rearrangement joins TRBV6-5 to TRBJ2-1; no reliable D call. CDR3 length: 12 residues. In germline, CDR1 is MNHEY, CDR2 SVGAGI. DNA for the CDR3: TGTACCTCCTCTCGGTCCTACAATGAGCAGTTCTTC. This translates into CTSSRSYNEQFF.

The genes are TRBV7-9 and TRBJ1-1, with D hard to call. Germline loops: CDR1 SEHNR, CDR2 FQNEAQ (reference sequence). Trimming removed 5 bases from V and 4 bases from J, with 11 bases in between. The CDR3 consists of 13 residues. In DNA, the CDR3 is TGTGCCAGCAGCCGGGGTCAATCCACTGAAGCTTTCTTT. Translated, it gives CASSRGQSTEAFF.

The chain is built from TRBV3-1 and TRBJ1-4; D is undetermined. This CDR3 is built from 14 residues. CDR1 and CDR2 from the germline V gene are LGHDT and YNNKEL (reference sequence). The ends were cut back, 4 bases at V and 5 bases at J, with 11 bases in the middle. The CDR3 DNA sequence: TGTGCCAGCAGCCCTATTAACATAAATGAAAAACTGTTTTTT. This translates into CASSPININEKLFF.

The sample holds many counts of this clonotype. This chain links TRBV24-1 with TRBJ2-1; D gene ambiguous. The germline gives CDR1 KGHDR, CDR2 SFDVKD. Trimming took off 0 bases at V and 13 bases at J, with 12 bases between the two ends. The CDR3 loop spans 13 amino acids. The CDR3: CATSDLHGLSQFF. In nucleotides, the CDR3 is TGTGCCACCAGTGATTTGCACGGGTTAAGCCAGTTCTTC.

This clonotype was observed at least ten times. This chain joins TRBV5-1 and TRBJ2-1, with 8 bases fitting TRBD2. V was clipped by 2 bases and J by 2 bases; unmatched bases: 0. The germline V gene encodes CDR1 SGHRS and CDR2 YFSETQ. The CDR3 covers 14 residues. CDR3 loop: CASSLAGAYNEQFF. CDR3 coding DNA: TGCGCCAGCAGCTTAGCGGGAGCCTACAATGAGCAGTTCTTC.